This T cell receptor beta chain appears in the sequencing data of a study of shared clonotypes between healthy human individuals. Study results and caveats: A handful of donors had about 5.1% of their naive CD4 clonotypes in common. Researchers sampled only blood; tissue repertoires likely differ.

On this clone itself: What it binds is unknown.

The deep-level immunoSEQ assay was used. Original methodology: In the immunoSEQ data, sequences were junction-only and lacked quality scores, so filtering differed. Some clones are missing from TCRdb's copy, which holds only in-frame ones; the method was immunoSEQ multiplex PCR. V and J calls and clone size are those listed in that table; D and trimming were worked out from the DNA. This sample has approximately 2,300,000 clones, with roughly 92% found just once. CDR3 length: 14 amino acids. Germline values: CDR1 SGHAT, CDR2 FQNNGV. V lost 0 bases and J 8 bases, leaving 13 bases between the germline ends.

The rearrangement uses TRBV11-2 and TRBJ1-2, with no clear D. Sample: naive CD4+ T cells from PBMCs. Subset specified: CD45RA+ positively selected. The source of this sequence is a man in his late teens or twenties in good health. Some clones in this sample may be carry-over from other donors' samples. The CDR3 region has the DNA TGTGCCAGCAGCTTAGATCCGACCCGTACGGGCTACACCTTC. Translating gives CASSLDPTRTGYTF.